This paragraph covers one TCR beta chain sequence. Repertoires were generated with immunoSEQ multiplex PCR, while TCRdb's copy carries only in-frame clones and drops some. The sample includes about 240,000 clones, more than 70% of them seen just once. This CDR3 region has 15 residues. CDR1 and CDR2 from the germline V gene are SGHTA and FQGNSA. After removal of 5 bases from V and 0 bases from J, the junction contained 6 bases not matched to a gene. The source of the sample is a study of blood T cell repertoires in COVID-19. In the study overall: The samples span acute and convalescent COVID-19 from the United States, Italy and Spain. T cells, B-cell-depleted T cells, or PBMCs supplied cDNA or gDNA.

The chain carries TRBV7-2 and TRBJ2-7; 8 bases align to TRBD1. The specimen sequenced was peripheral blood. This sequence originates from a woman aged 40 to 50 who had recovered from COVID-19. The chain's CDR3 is CASSLRDRSSYEQYF. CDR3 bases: TGTGCCAGCAGCCTCCGGGACAGGAGCTCCTACGAGCAGTACTTC.